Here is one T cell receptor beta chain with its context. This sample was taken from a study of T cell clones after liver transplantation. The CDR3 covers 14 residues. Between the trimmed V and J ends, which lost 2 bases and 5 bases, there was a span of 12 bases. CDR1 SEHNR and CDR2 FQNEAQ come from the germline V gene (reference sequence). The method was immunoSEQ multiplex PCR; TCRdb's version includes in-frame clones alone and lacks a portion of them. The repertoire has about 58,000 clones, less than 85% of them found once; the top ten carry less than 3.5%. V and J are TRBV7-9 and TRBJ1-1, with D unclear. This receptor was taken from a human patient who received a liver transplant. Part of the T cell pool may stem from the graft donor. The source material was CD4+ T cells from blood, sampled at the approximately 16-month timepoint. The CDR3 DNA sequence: TGTGCCAGCAGCTTACGGGGTGTAGGTACTGAAGCTTTCTTT. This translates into CASSLRGVGTEAFF.